These 21 T cell receptor beta chains came from one sample sequenced in a study of cytomegalovirus exposure and HLA in healthy donors. Primers for the PCR totalled 60 Vbeta and 13 Jbeta. Some clones are missing from TCRdb's copy, which holds only in-frame ones; the method was immunoSEQ multiplex PCR. This table has about 90,000 clones, roughly 78% appearing once. The sample was PBMCs. The source is a woman in her thirties or forties in good health and CMV-seropositive.

The V and J genes are TRBV27 and TRBJ2-2; TRBD1 might be the D (5 bases). The CDR3 extends over 14 amino acids. Germline CDR1 and CDR2: MNHEY and SMNVEV (reference sequence). V was trimmed by 1 base and J by 4 bases, leaving 7 bases between them. The CDR3 reads CASSLLGLTGELFF. In DNA, the CDR3 is TGTGCCAGCAGTTTATTGGGGCTCACCGGGGAGCTGTTTTTT.

The J gene is TRBJ1-2, the V gene TRBV28; TRBD1 matches 10 bases. There are 16 residues in the CDR3. From germline, CDR1 is MDHEN and CDR2 SYDVKM. J gave up 0 bases and V 5 bases, and 6 bases lay outside the gene matches. The CDR3 is CASSPSGQGTNYGYTF. CDR3 nucleotide sequence: TGTGCCAGCAGTCCATCGGGACAGGGGACTAACTATGGCTACACCTTC.

This clone was seen a few times. CDR3 sequence: CASTPAASSGNTIYF. CDR3 in DNA: TGTGCCAGCACCCCGGCGGCTAGCTCTGGAAACACCATATATTTT. The chain is built from TRBV2 and TRBJ1-3; D gene ambiguous. The ends were cut back, 7 bases at V and 0 bases at J, with 13 bases in the middle. The CDR3 covers 15 residues. Germline V gene sequence: CDR1 SNHLY, CDR2 FYNNEI.

This rearrangement joins TRBV19 to TRBJ2-4; 8 bases align to TRBD1. CDR3 size: 13 residues. Germline V gene lookup returns CDR1 LNHDA and CDR2 SQIVND (reference sequence). CDR3 protein: CASGGPNRNIQYF. The CDR3 DNA follows: TGTGCATCAGGGGGCCCTAATAGAAACATTCAGTACTTC.

The chain is built from TRBV5-1 and TRBJ2-7; the match to TRBD2 covers 8 bases. CDR1 and CDR2 from the germline V gene are SGHRS and YFSETQ. CDR3 length: 14 residues. V dropped 0 bases and J dropped 7; count of bases not matched to a gene: 6. The CDR3 sequence: CASSLVDSGTEQYF. CDR3 coding DNA: TGCGCCAGCAGCTTGGTTGATAGCGGGACTGAGCAGTACTTC.

This clone occurred once. This chain joins TRBV28 and TRBJ1-6; a weak D match, TRBD1 (6 bases). CDR1 and CDR2 (germline): MDHEN, SYDVKM. The CDR3 is made up of 16 amino acids. Deletions cut 6 bases from V and 9 bases from J, with 21 bases between. The CDR3 loop reads CASSLTGGPEISPLHF. DNA of the CDR3: TGTGCCAGCAGCCTAACGGGGGGCCCAGAAATTTCACCCCTCCACTTT.

Note on this clone: The junction departs from the called germline gene at one end, perhaps through a read error. The J gene is TRBJ1-1, the V gene TRBV5-1; D not certain. This CDR3 has 14 residues. The germline CDR1 and CDR2 sequences are SGHRS and YFSETQ. In nucleotides, the CDR3 is TGCGCCAGCAGCTTGGCCCCCGGGAACACTGAAGTTTTCTTT. Amino acid sequence: CASSLAPGNTEVFF.

This rearrangement joins TRBV4-2 to TRBJ2-1; 13 nucleotides align to TRBD2. V shed 4 bases, J shed 0 bases, and the junction held 15 bases outside the gene matches. The CDR3 length is 21 residues. The germline V gene encodes CDR1 LGHNA and CDR2 YNFKEQ. The CDR3 reads CASSPIGLAGEGSSSYNEQFF. The CDR3 DNA reads as TGTGCCAGCAGCCCTATAGGACTAGCGGGAGAAGGAAGTAGCTCCTACAATGAGCAGTTCTTC.

This clone was observed once. This sequence joins TRBV5-1 and TRBJ2-5, with D tentatively TRBD1 (6 bases). This CDR3 is built from 15 residues. Trimming stripped 4 bases from V and 0 bases from J, with 13 bases between. CDR1 and CDR2 (germline): SGHRS, YFSETQ. The CDR3 DNA reads TGCGCCAGCAGCCCCGGACAGCTGTACCAAGAGACCCAGTACTTC. It is translated as CASSPGQLYQETQYF. The complete variable domain, with remaining parts taken from reference TRBV5-1 and TRBJ2-5, reads KAGVTQTPRYLIKTRGQQVTLSCSPISGHRSVSWYQQTPGQGLQFLFEYFSETQRNKGNFPGRFSGRQFSNSRSEMNVSTLELGDSALYLCASSPGQLYQETQYFGPGTRLLVL.

This rearrangement joins TRBV18 to TRBJ1-1; D gene uncertain. The CDR3 runs 12 residues. With 3 bases removed from V and 5 bases from J, the gap between germline ends came to 7 bases. Germline loops: CDR1 KGHSH, CDR2 LQKENI. This CDR3 is CASSPAETEAFF. CDR3 nucleotide sequence: TGTGCCAGCTCACCGGCGGAGACTGAAGCTTTCTTT.

The CDR3 loop is CASSLGQGSVYEQYF. The CDR3 DNA reads as TGTGCCAGCAGCTTAGGTCAGGGGAGCGTCTACGAGCAGTACTTC. This rearrangement joins TRBV11-2 to TRBJ2-7, with D possibly TRBD1 on 6 matching bases. V lost 1 base and J lost 3, with 13 bases in between. CDR3 size: 15 residues. Germline CDR1 reads SGHAT; CDR2 reads FQNNGV.

This clone showed up just once. The CDR3 nucleotides are TGTGCCAGCAGCCCGGGACCGGACAGGGGTGGCTACACCTTC. Protein product: CASSPGPDRGGYTF. The chain recombines TRBV7-2 with TRBJ1-2; 9 bases are shared with TRBD1. Losses at the gene ends were 5 bases for V and 7 bases for J; bases not matched to a gene: 8. In germline, CDR1 is SGHTA, CDR2 FQGNSA. CDR3 length: 14 residues.

This rearrangement joins TRBV7-8 to TRBJ2-1, with a possible D match to TRBD2 (6 bases). V was shortened by 5 bases and J by 6 bases, with 11 bases between the two germline ends. The CDR3 spans 13 residues. Germline lookup yields CDR1 SGHVS and CDR2 FQNEAQ. The DNA for the CDR3 is TGTGCCAGCAGCCCCCGACTAGTCAATGAGCAGTTCTTC. This encodes CASSPRLVNEQFF.

In this sample, this clone turned up a few times. The V call is TRBV4-3, the J call TRBJ1-2, with D unresolved. There are 19 residues in the CDR3. The germline V and J ends were trimmed by 5 bases and 4 bases, with 29 bases remaining between them. CDR1 and CDR2 from the germline V gene are LGHNA and YSLEER. CDR3 in DNA: TGCGCCAGCAGCTTTTTGAGGTCAGGAACTGAGGGAACGACCTATGGCTACACCTTC. This sequence encodes CASSFLRSGTEGTTYGYTF.

On this clone: The identical CDR3 is also encoded by other nucleotide sequences in the sample. V gene TRBV5-4 combines with J gene TRBJ1-5; D unresolved. V dropped 3 bases and J dropped 1 base, with 8 bases sitting between them. From germline, CDR1 is SGHNT and CDR2 YYREEE (reference sequence). The CDR3 runs to 14 residues. The CDR3 region has the DNA TGTGCCAGCAGCTGGGCGGGCAGCAATCAGCCCCAGCATTTT. This translates into CASSWAGSNQPQHF.

V usage is TRBV27 and J usage is TRBJ1-1, with 9 bases aligning to TRBD1. Germline values: CDR1 MNHEY, CDR2 SMNVEV (reference sequence). The J segment lost 11 bases and the V segment lost 5 bases, leaving 9 bases of the junction unmatched. The CDR3 is made up of 13 amino acids. This CDR3 reads CASSPLQGAGAFF. For the CDR3, the DNA is TGTGCCAGCAGTCCCCTACAGGGGGCGGGCGCTTTCTTT.

This clone is a singleton in its sample. This chain uses TRBV6-6 with TRBJ1-2; a weak D match, TRBD1 (6 bases). The CDR3 extends over 15 amino acids. The germline CDR1 and CDR2 sequences are MNHNY and SVGAGI (reference sequence). Trimming took off 6 bases at V and 4 bases at J, with 18 bases between the two ends. CDR3 amino acids: CASSQLDSVTYGYTF. The CDR3 coding sequence is TGTGCCAGCAGCCAACTGGACAGTGTCACCTATGGCTACACCTTC.

CDR3: CASSLYGTGANVLTF. CDR3 sequence (DNA): TGTGCCAGCAGCTTATACGGGACTGGGGCCAACGTCCTGACTTTC. This chain connects TRBV7-3 to TRBJ2-6, with TRBD2 as a possible D gene (5 bases). In germline, CDR1 is SGHTA, CDR2 FQGTGA. Trimming removed 2 bases from V and 2 bases from J, with 7 bases in between. The CDR3 runs to 15 residues.

The chain carries TRBV5-4 and TRBJ2-3, with TRBD2 matching 15 bases. V dropped 0 bases and J dropped 4; count of bases not matched to a gene: 0. This CDR3 has 16 residues. Germline-derived CDR1 and CDR2 are SGHNT and YYREEE (reference sequence). CDR3 protein: CASSLGTSGRADTQYF. The CDR3 nucleotides read TGTGCCAGCAGCTTGGGGACTAGCGGGAGGGCAGATACGCAGTATTTT.

This chain links TRBV11-2 with TRBJ2-1; TRBD2 matches at 8 bases. The CDR3 extends over 14 amino acids. Per the germline V gene, CDR1 is SGHAT and CDR2 is FQNNGV. J gave up 4 bases and V 7 bases, and 6 bases lay outside the gene matches. The DNA of the CDR3 is TGTGCCAGCATGTCACTAGCGGCTTACAATGAGCAGTTCTTC. Amino acid sequence: CASMSLAAYNEQFF.

Written as DNA, the CDR3 is TGTGCCAGCAGCTCACTCGTACTAGCGGGAGAGCAGTACTTC. Translated, it gives CASSSLVLAGEQYF. The chain is built from TRBV7-2 and TRBJ2-7; 10 bases are a match to TRBD2. From germline, CDR1 is SGHTA and CDR2 FQGNSA. The CDR3 runs to 14 residues. The ends lost 4 bases at V and 7 bases at J; junction bases unmatched: 7.